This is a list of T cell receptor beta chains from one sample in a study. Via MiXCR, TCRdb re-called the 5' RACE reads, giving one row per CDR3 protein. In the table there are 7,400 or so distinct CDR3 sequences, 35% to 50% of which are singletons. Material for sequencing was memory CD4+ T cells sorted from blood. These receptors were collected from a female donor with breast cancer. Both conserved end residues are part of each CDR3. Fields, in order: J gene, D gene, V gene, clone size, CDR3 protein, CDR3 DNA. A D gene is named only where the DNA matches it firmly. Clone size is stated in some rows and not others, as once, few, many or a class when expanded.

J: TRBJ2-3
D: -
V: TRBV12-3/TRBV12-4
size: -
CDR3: CASSRGVEEDTQYF
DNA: TGTGCCAGCAGTAGAGGGGTCGAGGAAGATACGCAGTATTTT

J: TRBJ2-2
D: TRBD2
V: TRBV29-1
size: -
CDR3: CSVAGTMNTGELFF
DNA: TGCAGCGTTGCCGGGACTATGAACACCGGGGAGCTGTTTTTT

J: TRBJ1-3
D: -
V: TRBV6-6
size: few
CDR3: CASSYSAVNSGNTIYF
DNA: TGTGCCAGCAGTTACTCGGCCGTTAACTCTGGAAACACCATATATTTT

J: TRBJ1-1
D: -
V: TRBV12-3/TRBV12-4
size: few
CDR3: CASSAHHSDTEAFF
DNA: TGTGCCAGCAGTGCTCACCACAGTGACACTGAAGCTTTCTTT

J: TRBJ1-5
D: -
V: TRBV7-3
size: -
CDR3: CASSVYPNQPQHF
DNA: TGTGCCAGCAGCGTCTACCCTAATCAGCCCCAGCATTTT

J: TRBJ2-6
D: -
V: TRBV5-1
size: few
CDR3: CASSLARGPTSGANVLTF
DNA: TGCGCCAGCAGCTTGGCACGGGGTCCAACCTCTGGGGCCAACGTCCTGACTTTC

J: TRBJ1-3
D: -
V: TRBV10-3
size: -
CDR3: CAISDPHVSRGNTIYF
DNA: TGTGCCATCAGTGACCCACACGTGTCACGGGGAAACACCATATATTTT

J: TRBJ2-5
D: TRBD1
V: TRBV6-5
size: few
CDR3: CASSYRQGAETQYF
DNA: TGTGCCAGCAGTTACCGACAGGGAGCGGAGACCCAGTACTTC

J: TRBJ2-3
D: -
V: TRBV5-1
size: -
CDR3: CASSLTLGRDTQYF
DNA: TGCGCCAGCAGCTTGACTTTGGGGCGAGATACGCAGTATTTT

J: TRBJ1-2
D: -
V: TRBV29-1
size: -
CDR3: CGVDSSQTNYGYTF
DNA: TGCGGCGTTGACAGCAGCCAAACTAACTATGGCTACACCTTC

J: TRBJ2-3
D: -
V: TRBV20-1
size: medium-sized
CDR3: CSAKPQGPDTQYF
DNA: TGCAGTGCTAAGCCTCAGGGTCCAGATACGCAGTATTTT

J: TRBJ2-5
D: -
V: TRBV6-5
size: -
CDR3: CASTSAISHQETQYF
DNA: TGTGCCAGCACCTCAGCAATATCTCACCAAGAGACCCAGTACTTC

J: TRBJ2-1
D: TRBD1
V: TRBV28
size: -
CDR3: CASSPPGTGNNEQFF
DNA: TGTGCCAGCAGCCCCCCCGGGACAGGGAACAATGAGCAGTTCTTT

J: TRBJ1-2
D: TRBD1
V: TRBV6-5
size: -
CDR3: CASSAQRTGGGYTF
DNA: TGTGCCAGCAGCGCCCAACGGACAGGGGGTGGCTACACCTTC

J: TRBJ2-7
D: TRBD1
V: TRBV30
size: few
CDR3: CAWTGTGGDEQYF
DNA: TGTGCCTGGACCGGGACAGGGGGCGACGAGCAGTACTTC

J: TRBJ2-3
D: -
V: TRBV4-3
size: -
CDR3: CASSQSPAGNTDTQYF
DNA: TGCGCCAGCAGCCAATCCCCCGCCGGGAACACAGATACGCAGTATTTT

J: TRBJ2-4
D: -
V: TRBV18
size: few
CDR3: CASSPDPQNIQYF
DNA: TGTGCCAGCTCACCAGACCCCCAAAACATTCAGTACTTC

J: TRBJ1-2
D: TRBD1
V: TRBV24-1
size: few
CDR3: CATSGQLGDGYTF
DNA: TGTGCCACCTCGGGACAGCTGGGGGATGGCTACACCTTC

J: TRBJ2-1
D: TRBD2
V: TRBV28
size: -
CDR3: CASSPHTGLAGYNEQFF
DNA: TGTGCCAGCAGTCCACACACCGGACTAGCGGGGTACAATGAGCAGTTCTTC

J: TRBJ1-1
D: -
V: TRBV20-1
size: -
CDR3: CSADKGLGTEAFF
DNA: TGCAGTGCTGACAAGGGGCTGGGCACTGAAGCTTTCTTT

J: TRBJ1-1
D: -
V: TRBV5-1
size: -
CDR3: CASRGTGGLGTEAFF
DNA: TGCGCCAGCAGAGGGACCGGGGGGTTAGGCACTGAAGCTTTCTTT

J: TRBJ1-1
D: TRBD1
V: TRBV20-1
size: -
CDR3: CSAPGQGANTEAFF
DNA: TGCAGTGCCCCGGGACAGGGGGCGAACACTGAAGCTTTCTTT

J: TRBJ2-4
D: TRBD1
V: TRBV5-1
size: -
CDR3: CASSRQGANIQYF
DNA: TGCGCCAGCAGCCGGCAGGGGGCGAACATTCAGTACTTC

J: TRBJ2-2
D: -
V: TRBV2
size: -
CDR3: CASSEALNAELFF
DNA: TGTGCCAGCAGTGAAGCGCTTAACGCGGAGCTGTTTTTT

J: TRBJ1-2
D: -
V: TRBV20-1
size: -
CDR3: CSARDPVWQNYGCTF
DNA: TGCAGTGCTAGAGACCCGGTTTGGCAGAACTATGGCTGCACCTTC

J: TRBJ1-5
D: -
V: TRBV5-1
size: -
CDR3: CASSLEGKGNQPQHF
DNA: TGCGCCAGCAGCTTGGAGGGGAAGGGCAATCAGCCCCAGCATTTT

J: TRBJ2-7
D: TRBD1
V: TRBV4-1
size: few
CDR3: CASSQGPGQSYEQYF
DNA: TGCGCCAGCAGCCAAGGACCGGGACAGTCCTACGAGCAGTACTTC

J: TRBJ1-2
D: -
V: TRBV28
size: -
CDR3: CASSFVPNYGYTF
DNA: TGTGCCAGCAGCTTCGTGCCTAACTATGGCTACACCTTC